What follows are 2 T cell receptor beta chains derived from one specimen sequenced in a study of T cell responses to AZD1222 COVID-19 vaccine. Sequencing used immunoSEQ multiplex PCR; TCRdb keeps in-frame clones, though not all of them. The repertoire holds roughly 120,000 clones, with approximately 90% as singletons. Sequenced here: peripheral blood, sampled on day 0 of AZD1222 vaccination. The origin of the receptors is an adult in good health.

The chain links TRBV27 to TRBJ1-2, with a tentative D call TRBD1 (5 bases). Germline CDR1 and CDR2: MNHEY and SMNVEV (reference sequence). The CDR3 spans 13 residues. Trimming took off 4 bases at V and 5 bases at J, with 11 bases between the two ends. The CDR3 sequence: CASSSWDSYGYTF. CDR3 in DNA: TGTGCCAGCAGTTCGTGGGACTCTTATGGCTACACCTTC.

The CDR3 sequence is CASSQALRRSGYTF. The CDR3 nucleotides are TGCGCCAGCAGCCAAGCATTGCGGCGGTCTGGCTACACCTTC. The V call is TRBV4-1, the J call TRBJ1-2; D unresolved. Per germline, CDR1 MGHRA and CDR2 YSYEKL. The CDR3 runs to 14 residues. V lost 1 base to trimming and J lost 7 bases, with 13 bases between them.